This T cell receptor (beta chain) was captured by sequencing in a study of blood T cell repertoires in COVID-19 (TCRdb year 2020). Turning to the overall study: Collaborator samples came from the United States, Italy and Spain and covered acute and convalescent phases of COVID-19. Samples were obtained from the ongoing ImmuneRACE study (first 160 participants) and from over 1,000 subjects provided by 6 global collaborators. The prospective study material was composed of cDNA or gDNA derived from T cells, B-cell-depleted T cells, or PBMCs. Subjects who had been exposed to COVID-19, were actively infected with it, or had recovered from it provided the deeply sampled blood TCRbeta repertoires that made up the dataset. HLA class I and class II types, where available, came from metadata supplied by the sample provider rather than from assay-based typing. The repertoires were made available in a free public database intended to serve as a resource for research on the immune response to SARS-CoV-2. Nearly every sample came with metadata listing a de-identified subject ID, COVID-19 status, age in years and sex. General findings and caveats noted by the study authors: The quantity of clinical and demographic metadata differed by source and by participant and was supplied without curation.

The cysteine opens and the phenylalanine closes a CDR3 of 14 amino acids. The sequence is cut down to CDR3 DNA, 42 bases in frame from base 1. CDR1 and CDR2, looked up from the germline V gene (reference sequence), are SEHNR and FQNEAQ. V is cut by 0 bases and J by 5 bases, and the space between the germline ends is 11 bases. TCRbeta CDR3 regions were amplified from genomic DNA using the immunoSEQ Assay, a bias-controlled multiplex PCR. In the source study's methods: Within the assay, amplification of reference gene primers was used to estimate how many nucleated cells each sample contained. To quantify the absolute abundance of each unique TCRbeta CDR3 rearrangement, sequence reads were collapsed and filtered. For each sample, productive Simpson clonality was calculated by taking the square root of Simpson's diversity index across productive rearrangements. TCRdb stores this immuneACCESS table with in-frame sequences only. Part of the clones is absent; in the studies checked, under half of the shortfall reflects unresolved V genes, and no reason is known for the rest. The V and J calls and clone size are taken from that table; D and trimming were inferred from the DNA. In this sample the table shows approximately 240,000 clones, roughly 87% of which occur a single time. The ten biggest clones cover around 6% of the sample.

In the prospective study, participants were 18 to 89 years old, resided in 20 to 30 geographic areas of the United States, and were enrolled through a virtual design. Cohort assignment in the prospective study relied on participant-reported clinical history from a screening survey and a study questionnaire. In the prospective study, whole blood, serum and a nasopharyngeal or oropharyngeal swab were collected from each participant by mobile phlebotomists. Additional blood draws and questionnaires over a 2-month period could optionally be provided by prospective study participants. Prospective study blood samples were shipped either frozen or at room temperature before DNA extraction. As to this clone: The antigen it recognizes is unknown. Base qualities are not recorded, but no much larger clone differs from it by a single base.

This receptor was obtained from a woman in her 30s with acute COVID-19. The V and J segments used are TRBV7-9 and TRBJ2-7, with the D gene uncertain. The sample was PBMCs or T cells enriched from blood (not recorded which). The CDR3 reads as follows: CASSLAFPFHEQYF. The nucleotide sequence is TGTGCCAGCAGCTTAGCTTTTCCTTTCCACGAGCAGTACTTC.